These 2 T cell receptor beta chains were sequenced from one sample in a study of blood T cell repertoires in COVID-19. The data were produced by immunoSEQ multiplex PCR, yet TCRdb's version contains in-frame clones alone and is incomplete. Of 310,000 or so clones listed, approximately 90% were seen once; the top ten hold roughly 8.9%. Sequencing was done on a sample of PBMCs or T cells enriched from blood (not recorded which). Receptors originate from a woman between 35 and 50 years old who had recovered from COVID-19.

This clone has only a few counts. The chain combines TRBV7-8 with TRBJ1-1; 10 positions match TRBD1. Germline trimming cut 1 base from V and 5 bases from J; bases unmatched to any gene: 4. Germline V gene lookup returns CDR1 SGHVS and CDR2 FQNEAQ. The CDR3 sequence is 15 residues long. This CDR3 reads CASSLETGGMTEAFF. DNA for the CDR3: TGTGCCAGCAGCTTAGAGACAGGGGGCATGACTGAAGCTTTCTTT.

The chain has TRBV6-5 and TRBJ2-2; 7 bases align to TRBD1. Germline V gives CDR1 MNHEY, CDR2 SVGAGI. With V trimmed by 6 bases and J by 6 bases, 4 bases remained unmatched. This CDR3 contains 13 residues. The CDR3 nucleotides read TGTGCCAGCAGAAGGCAGGGGGCCGGGGAGCTGTTTTTT. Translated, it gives CASRRQGAGELFF.